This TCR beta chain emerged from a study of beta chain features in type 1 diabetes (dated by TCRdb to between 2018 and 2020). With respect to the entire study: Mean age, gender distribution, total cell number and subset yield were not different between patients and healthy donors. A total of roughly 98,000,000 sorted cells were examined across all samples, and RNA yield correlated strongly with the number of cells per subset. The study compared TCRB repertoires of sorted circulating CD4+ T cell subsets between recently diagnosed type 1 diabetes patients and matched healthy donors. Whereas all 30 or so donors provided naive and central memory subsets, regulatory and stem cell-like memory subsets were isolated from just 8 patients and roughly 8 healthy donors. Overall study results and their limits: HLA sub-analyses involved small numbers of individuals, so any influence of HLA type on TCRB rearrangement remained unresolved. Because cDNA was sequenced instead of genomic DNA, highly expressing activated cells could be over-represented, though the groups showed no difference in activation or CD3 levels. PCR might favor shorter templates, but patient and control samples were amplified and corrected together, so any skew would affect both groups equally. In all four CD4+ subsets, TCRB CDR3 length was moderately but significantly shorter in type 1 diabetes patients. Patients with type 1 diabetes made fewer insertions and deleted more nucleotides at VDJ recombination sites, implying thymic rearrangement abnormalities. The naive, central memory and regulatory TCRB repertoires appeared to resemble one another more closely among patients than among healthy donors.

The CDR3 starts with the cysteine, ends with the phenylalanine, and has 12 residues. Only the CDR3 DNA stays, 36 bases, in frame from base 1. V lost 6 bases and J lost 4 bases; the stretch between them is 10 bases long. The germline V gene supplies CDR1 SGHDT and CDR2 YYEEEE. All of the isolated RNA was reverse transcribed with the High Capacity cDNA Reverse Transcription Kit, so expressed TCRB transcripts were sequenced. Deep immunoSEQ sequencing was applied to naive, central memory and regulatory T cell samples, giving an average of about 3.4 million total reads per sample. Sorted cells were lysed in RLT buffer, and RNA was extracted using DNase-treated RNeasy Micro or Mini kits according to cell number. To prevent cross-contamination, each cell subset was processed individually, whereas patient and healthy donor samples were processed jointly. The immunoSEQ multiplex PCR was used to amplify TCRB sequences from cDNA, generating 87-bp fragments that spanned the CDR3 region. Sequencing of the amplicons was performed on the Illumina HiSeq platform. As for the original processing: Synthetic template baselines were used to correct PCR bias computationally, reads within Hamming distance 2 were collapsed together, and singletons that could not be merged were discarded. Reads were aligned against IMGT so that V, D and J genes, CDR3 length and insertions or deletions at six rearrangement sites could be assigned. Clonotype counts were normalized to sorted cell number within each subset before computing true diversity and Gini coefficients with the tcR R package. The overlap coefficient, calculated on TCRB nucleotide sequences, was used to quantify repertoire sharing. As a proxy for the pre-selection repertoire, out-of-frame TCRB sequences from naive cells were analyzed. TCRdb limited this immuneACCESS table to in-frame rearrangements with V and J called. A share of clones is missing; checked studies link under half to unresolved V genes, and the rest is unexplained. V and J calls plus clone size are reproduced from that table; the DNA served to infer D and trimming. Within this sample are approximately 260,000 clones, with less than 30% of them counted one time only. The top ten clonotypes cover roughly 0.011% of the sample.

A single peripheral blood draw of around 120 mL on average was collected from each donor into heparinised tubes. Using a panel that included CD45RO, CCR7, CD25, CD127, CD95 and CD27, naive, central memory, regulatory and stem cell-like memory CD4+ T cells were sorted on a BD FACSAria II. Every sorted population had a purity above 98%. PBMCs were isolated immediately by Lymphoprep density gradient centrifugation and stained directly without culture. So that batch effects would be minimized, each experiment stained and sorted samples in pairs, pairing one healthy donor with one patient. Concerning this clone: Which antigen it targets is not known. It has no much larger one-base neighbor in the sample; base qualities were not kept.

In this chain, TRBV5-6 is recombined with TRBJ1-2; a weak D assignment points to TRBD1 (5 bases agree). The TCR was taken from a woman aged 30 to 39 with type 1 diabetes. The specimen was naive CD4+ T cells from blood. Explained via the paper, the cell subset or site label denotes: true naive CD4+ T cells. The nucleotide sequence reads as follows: TGTGCCAGCACCACAGGTCCCTATGGCTACACCTTC. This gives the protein CASTTGPYGYTF.